The 28 T cell receptor beta chains given below trace back to one sample, sequenced in a study of blood T cell repertoires in COVID-19. Data came from immunoSEQ multiplex PCR; TCRdb stores just in-frame clones and leaves some out. The data show approximately 150,000 clones, just under 85% seen once. Sequencing was performed on peripheral blood. These receptors all come from a woman aged 80 or over with COVID-19, enrolled during active disease.

This chain connects TRBV28 to TRBJ1-2; 9 bases line up with TRBD1. Trimming removed 7 bases from V and 3 bases from J; junction bases left unmatched: 9. Germline V lookup: CDR1 MDHEN, CDR2 SYDVKM. The CDR3 runs 15 residues. CDR3 sequence (DNA): TGTGCCAGCACCATAGAGGGACAGGGATACTATGGCTACACCTTC. Protein sequence: CASTIEGQGYYGYTF.

The chain is built from TRBV19 and TRBJ2-7; D ambiguous. Germline-derived CDR1 and CDR2 are LNHDA and SQIVND (reference sequence). Trimming cost V 10 bases and J 7 bases, with 14 bases left between them. This CDR3 has 11 amino acids. The CDR3 DNA is TGTGCCACCATCCACATCGGGGAGCAGTACTTC. Translation: CATIHIGEQYF.

The chain uses TRBV5-3 and TRBJ2-2, with D possibly matching TRBD1 (6 bases). TRBV5-3 is identified as an open reading frame with a role that is uncertain. CDR3 size: 20 residues. The V end was cut by 6 bases, the J end by 1 base, with 28 bases between. The CDR3 protein is CARNQHPQGHRSMNTGELFF. The DNA of the CDR3 is TGTGCCAGAAACCAGCATCCCCAGGGGCACCGTTCTATGAACACCGGGGAGCTGTTTTTT.

The V call is TRBV24-1, the J call TRBJ2-1, with D tentatively TRBD1 (6 bases). V lost 5 bases to trimming and J lost 7 bases, with 14 bases between them. Per the germline V gene, CDR1 is KGHDR and CDR2 is SFDVKD. This CDR3 is 14 amino acids long. CDR3 residues: CATSVAGARNEQFF. The CDR3 DNA reads TGTGCCACCAGTGTGGCAGGGGCCCGGAATGAGCAGTTCTTC.

This clone turned up a few times. The chain is built from TRBV27 and TRBJ1-6, with 7 nucleotides matching TRBD1. The germline V gene has CDR1 MNHEY and CDR2 SMNVEV (reference sequence). The CDR3 covers 15 residues. Losses at the gene ends were 3 bases for V and 13 bases for J; bases not matched to a gene: 12. The CDR3 bases are TGTGCCAGCAGTTTCTATTCTCGGGACAGTCTCCCCCTCCACTTT. It codes for CASSFYSRDSLPLHF.

This chain links TRBV7-2 with TRBJ1-1; 10 nucleotides match TRBD1. This CDR3 spans 14 amino acids. Unmatched junction bases numbered 4, after V lost 4 bases and J lost 5 bases. Germline V gene lookup returns CDR1 SGHTA and CDR2 FQGNSA. CDR3 DNA sequence: TGTGCCAGCAGCTCAAGACAGGGGGCGACTGAAGCTTTCTTT. This sequence encodes CASSSRQGATEAFF.

The rearrangement joins TRBV27 to TRBJ2-7; possible D gene TRBD2, 9 bases. Trimming stripped 6 bases from V and 6 bases from J, with 24 bases between. Germline V gives CDR1 MNHEY, CDR2 SMNVEV (reference sequence). The CDR3 is 16 amino acids. The CDR3 loop reads CASRRGGDRPTGEQYF. The CDR3 region has the DNA TGTGCCAGCAGGCGGGGGGGGGACAGGCCAACGGGCGAGCAGTACTTC.

Only a few counts were recorded for this clone. J is TRBJ1-2 and V is TRBV27; D not resolved. CDR1 and CDR2 from the germline V gene are MNHEY and SMNVEV (reference sequence). V lost 3 bases to trimming and J lost 0 bases, with 8 bases between them. The CDR3 is 14 amino acids. Here the CDR3 DNA reads TGTGCCAGCAGTTTTGGAGGGTCTAACTATGGCTACACCTTC. The encoded protein is CASSFGGSNYGYTF.

The chain is built from TRBV19 and TRBJ2-5; 11 bases are a match to TRBD1. V gave up 10 bases and J gave up 5 bases; unmatched junction bases: 6. Germline V gene lookup returns CDR1 LNHDA and CDR2 SQIVND (reference sequence). The CDR3 is 13 residues long. CDR3 nucleotide sequence: TGTGCCACGTCGGACAGGGGGCGGGAGACCCAGTACTTC. It translates to CATSDRGRETQYF.

V usage is TRBV5-5 and J usage is TRBJ1-5, with D tentatively TRBD1 (6 bases). Germline assignment: CDR1 SGHKS and CDR2 YYEKEE (reference sequence). Trimming removed 0 bases from V and 0 bases from J, with 10 bases in between. The CDR3 runs to 16 residues. CDR3 bases: TGTGCCAGCAGCTTGGGACAGGCTTATAGCAATCAGCCCCAGCATTTT. Residues: CASSLGQAYSNQPQHF.

The chain carries TRBV11-2 and TRBJ2-3; TRBD2 matches at 13 bases. Germline assignment: CDR1 SGHAT and CDR2 FQNNGV. J was trimmed by 6 bases and V by 5 bases; bases with no gene match: 5. This CDR3 is built from 15 residues. This CDR3 reads CASSQGLAGVDTQYF. In DNA, the CDR3 is TGTGCCAGCAGCCAAGGACTAGCGGGGGTGGATACGCAGTATTTT.

This chain connects TRBV5-1 to TRBJ2-3; a possible D gene is TRBD2 (6 bases). Germline CDR1 is SGHRS and CDR2 is YFSETQ. The CDR3 consists of 15 residues. V shed 4 bases and J shed 4 bases, with 16 bases lying between them. CDR3 region: CASSPRLDSPDTQYF. The CDR3 nucleotides are TGCGCCAGCAGCCCCCGACTAGACAGCCCAGATACGCAGTATTTT.

The chain joins TRBV7-2 to TRBJ1-2; D gene uncertain. CDR1 is SGHTA and CDR2 is FQGNSA in the germline V gene. V lost 6 bases, J lost 3 bases, and 14 bases lay in between. The CDR3 loop spans 14 amino acids. The CDR3 here is CASSLPFNYYGYTF. The CDR3 DNA reads TGTGCCAGCAGTCTCCCTTTTAACTACTATGGCTACACCTTC.

The chain joins TRBV4-3 to TRBJ1-6, with a possible D match to TRBD1 (5 bases). Germline V gives CDR1 LGHNA, CDR2 YSLEER. CDR3 length: 15 amino acids. Trimming removed 0 bases at V and 9 bases at J, with 12 bases between. Here the CDR3 DNA reads TGCGCCAGCAGCCAAGATCAGGGTGTAGGTTCACCCCTCCACTTT. The encoded protein is CASSQDQGVGSPLHF.

The CDR3 nucleotides read TGTGCCAGCACCCGACAGCTAGTCGGTGAAAAACTGTTTTTT. Protein sequence: CASTRQLVGEKLFF. The gene calls are TRBV2 and TRBJ1-4; TRBD1 might be the D (5 bases). The CDR3 extends over 14 amino acids. Germline-derived CDR1 and CDR2 are SNHLY and FYNNEI. Between the trimmed V and J ends, which lost 7 bases and 7 bases, there was a span of 16 bases.

The chain links TRBV11-2 to TRBJ1-5, with a possible D match to TRBD1 (6 bases). The CDR3 sequence is 15 residues long. V shed 1 base and J shed 6 bases, with 13 bases lying between them. Germline loops: CDR1 SGHAT, CDR2 FQNNGV. The CDR3 DNA follows: TGTGCCAGCAGCTTAGGCACAGGGCCGATTCAGCCCCAGCATTTT. Translating it yields CASSLGTGPIQPQHF.

J is TRBJ2-7 and V is TRBV5-4; a possible D gene is TRBD1 (6 bases). Trimming stripped 4 bases from V and 4 bases from J, with 15 bases between. The CDR3 loop spans 14 amino acids. The germline CDR1 and CDR2 sequences are SGHNT and YYREEE (reference sequence). The CDR3 spells CASSPQGKGYEQYF. For the CDR3, the DNA is TGTGCCAGCAGCCCACAGGGTAAGGGGTACGAGCAGTACTTC.

This chain joins TRBV30 and TRBJ2-7; 12 nucleotides agree with TRBD2. The germline CDR1 and CDR2 sequences are GTSNPN and SVGIG (reference sequence). The CDR3 runs to 16 residues. The trim removed 2 bases at V and 0 bases at J, leaving 5 bases unmatched. CDR3 sequence reads: CAWSRLAGGISYEQYF. The CDR3 DNA reads as TGTGCCTGGAGTCGTCTAGCGGGAGGGATCTCCTACGAGCAGTACTTC.

The gene calls are TRBV7-2 and TRBJ1-5, with 9 bases matching TRBD1. The J segment lost 2 bases and the V segment lost 5 bases, leaving 4 bases of the junction unmatched. The CDR3 contains 15 residues. CDR1 and CDR2 (germline): SGHTA, FQGNSA. The chain's CDR3 is CASSRTGERNQPQHF. CDR3 in DNA: TGTGCCAGCAGCCGGACAGGGGAACGCAATCAGCCCCAGCATTTT.

The chain links TRBV18 to TRBJ1-3; D gene ambiguous. The CDR3 length is 15 residues. Trimming pared 3 bases from V and 4 bases from J, leaving 13 bases between. From germline, CDR1 is KGHSH and CDR2 LQKENI. For the CDR3, the DNA is TGTGCCAGCTCACCGAGTACCCCTTCGGGAAACACCATATATTTT. Amino acid sequence: CASSPSTPSGNTIYF.

The J gene is TRBJ1-4, the V gene TRBV9, with 7 bases that match TRBD1. V was pared by 4 bases and J by 1 base, with 4 bases of the junction left unmatched. CDR3 size: 15 residues. CDR1 SGDLS and CDR2 YYNGEE come from the germline V gene. CDR3 sequence: CASSPRTGTNEKLFF. The CDR3 DNA reads TGTGCCAGCAGCCCGCGGACAGGAACTAATGAAAAACTGTTTTTT.

The chain uses TRBV18 and TRBJ2-7; 10 bases match TRBD2. The CDR3 consists of 15 residues. Germline CDR1 and CDR2: KGHSH and LQKENI. V shed 3 bases, J shed 5 bases, and the junction held 7 bases outside the gene matches. This chain's CDR3 is CASSPRTSGMHEQYF. The CDR3 DNA reads as TGTGCCAGCTCACCTCGCACTAGCGGGATGCACGAGCAGTACTTC.

This chain joins TRBV18 and TRBJ2-5; TRBD1 might be the D (6 bases). Germline loops: CDR1 KGHSH, CDR2 LQKENI. The CDR3 length is 15 residues. Trimming cost V 3 bases and J 5 bases, with 16 bases left between them. This CDR3 is CASSPPGSQGETQYF. CDR3 nucleotide sequence: TGTGCCAGCTCACCGCCCGGGTCCCAGGGGGAGACCCAGTACTTC.

V usage is TRBV4-2 and J usage is TRBJ2-7; tentative D call: TRBD1 (5 bases). Trimming stripped 1 base from V and 0 bases from J, with 13 bases between. CDR1 and CDR2 (germline): LGHNA, YNFKEQ. This CDR3 region has 16 residues. The CDR3 DNA follows: TGTGCCAGCAGCCAAGTTACAGGTTGGAGCTCCTACGAGCAGTACTTC. This translates into CASSQVTGWSSYEQYF.

The gene calls are TRBV10-3 and TRBJ2-7; the D is unclear. V gave up 7 bases and J gave up 5 bases, with 15 bases separating them. Germline loops: CDR1 ENHRY, CDR2 SYGVKD. The length of the CDR3 is 13 residues. The CDR3 reads CAITPTPSNEQYF. In DNA form, the CDR3 reads TGTGCCATCACCCCGACACCCTCGAACGAGCAGTACTTC.

A remark on this clone: The same CDR3 arises from other DNA sequences in this sample as well. The V call is TRBV7-2, the J call TRBJ2-1; 8 positions agree with TRBD2. The CDR3 runs to 16 residues. The germline V gene has CDR1 SGHTA and CDR2 FQGNSA. V gave up 1 base and J gave up 12 bases; unmatched junction bases: 14. CDR3 bases: TGTGCCAGCAGCTTAGGGGGGGGCGGCGGGGGGCCCCTGCAGTTCTTC. Its translation is CASSLGGGGGGPLQFF. Full variable domain (remainder filled in from reference TRBV7-2 and TRBJ2-1): GAGVSQSPSNKVTEKGKDVELRCDPISGHTALYWYRQSLGQGLEFLIYFQGNSAPDKSGLPSDRFSAERTGGSVSTLTIQRTQQEDSAVYLCASSLGGGGGGPLQFFGPGTRLTVL.

The chain joins TRBV5-4 to TRBJ2-5; 8 bases are a match to TRBD2. Trimming took 5 bases from V and 5 from J; bases not matched to a gene: 11. The germline V gene has CDR1 SGHNT and CDR2 YYREEE (reference sequence). CDR3 length: 15 residues. CDR3 bases: TGTGCCAGCAGACGGGGGGGCGGGAGTTTGGAGACCCAGTACTTC. Translation: CASRRGGGSLETQYF.

The chain uses TRBV19 and TRBJ2-1; D unclear. V lost 3 bases to trimming and J lost 2 bases, with 14 bases between them. The germline CDR1 and CDR2 sequences are LNHDA and SQIVND (reference sequence). The CDR3 is 16 residues long. CDR3 loop: CASSILVRDPYNEQFF. DNA of the CDR3: TGTGCCAGTAGTATCCTCGTCCGAGATCCCTACAATGAGCAGTTCTTC.